These 13 T cell receptor beta chains came from one sample sequenced in a study of blood T cell repertoires in COVID-19. Generated by immunoSEQ multiplex PCR, the TCRdb table keeps only in-frame clones and is missing some. This table has roughly 92,000 clones, around nine tenths appearing once. The source material was peripheral blood. These receptors all come from a man between 50 and 59 years old with acute or convalescent COVID-19.

J is TRBJ1-3 and V is TRBV27, with 9 nucleotides matching TRBD1. V shed 5 bases and J 0 bases; nucleotides not matched to a gene: 5. This CDR3 is 16 amino acids long. Germline assignment: CDR1 MNHEY and CDR2 SMNVEV (reference sequence). Here the CDR3 reads CASSQGTGFSGNTIYF. CDR3 DNA sequence: TGTGCCAGCAGTCAAGGGACAGGGTTCTCTGGAAACACCATATATTTT.

The chain couples TRBV19 to TRBJ2-7; 9 nucleotides agree with TRBD1. Germline CDR1 and CDR2: LNHDA and SQIVND (reference sequence). CDR3 length: 15 amino acids. The V and J ends lost 3 bases and 5 bases, in that order; junction bases with no gene match: 8. Here the CDR3 DNA reads TGTGCCAGTAGTATGGGGGGACAGGGTGTCAACGAGCAGTACTTC. It yields the protein CASSMGGQGVNEQYF.

The chain joins TRBV12-3 or TRBV12-4 to TRBJ1-2; D is unresolved. The CDR3 length is 13 residues. Trimming pared 5 bases from V and 4 bases from J, leaving 11 bases between. CDR3 loop: CASSPGKGYGYTF. Here the CDR3 DNA reads TGTGCCAGCAGTCCCGGGAAAGGCTATGGCTACACCTTC.

The V and J genes are TRBV5-1 and TRBJ2-5; a weak D match, TRBD2 (5 bases). The CDR3 spans 11 residues. The germline V gene has CDR1 SGHRS and CDR2 YFSETQ. The ends were cut back, 4 bases at V and 13 bases at J, with 14 bases in the middle. The CDR3 DNA follows: TGCGCCAGCAGCGGTGAGGGCCTCTTGTACTTC. Translation: CASSGEGLLYF.

This chain joins TRBV6-1 and TRBJ2-1; 7 bases fit TRBD2. This CDR3 contains 15 residues. Trimming removed 1 base from V and 5 bases from J; junction bases left unmatched: 5. In germline, CDR1 is MNHNS, CDR2 SASEGT. CDR3 DNA: TGTGCCAGCAGTGAAGGGACTAGACTGAACAATGAGCAGTTCTTC. Translating gives CASSEGTRLNNEQFF.

The CDR3 is CAGPHFWAPDTQYF. Here the CDR3 DNA reads TGTGCCGGTCCTCATTTTTGGGCCCCAGATACGCAGTATTTT. The genes are TRBV21-1 and TRBJ2-3; the listed D gene, TRBD1, was not tested against the DNA. TRBV21-1 counts as a pseudogene. The CDR3 totals 14 residues.

V usage is TRBV27 and J usage is TRBJ1-1; 8 nucleotides agree with TRBD1. Germline loops: CDR1 MNHEY, CDR2 SMNVEV (reference sequence). CDR3 size: 15 residues. Germline trimming cut 6 bases from V and 4 bases from J; bases unmatched to any gene: 10. CDR3 coding DNA: TGTGCCAGCAGATACAGGGGGTCGCGGGGCACTGAAGCTTTCTTT. Amino acids: CASRYRGSRGTEAFF.

This clone was counted between two and nine times. The chain uses TRBV6-4 and TRBJ1-5; tentatively, D is TRBD1 (5 bases). Trimming removed 3 bases at V and 3 bases at J, with 6 bases between. Germline-derived CDR1 and CDR2 are MRHNA and SNTAGT. The CDR3 is 13 amino acids. The CDR3 coding sequence is TGTGCCAGCAGTGAAGGGGACAATCAGCCCCAGCATTTT. This encodes CASSEGDNQPQHF.

This clone was picked up one time. The chain couples TRBV2 to TRBJ2-7; 7 bases line up with TRBD2. The trim removed 6 bases at V and 1 base at J, leaving 9 bases unmatched. Germline lookup yields CDR1 SNHLY and CDR2 FYNNEI. The CDR3 length is 15 residues. The CDR3 DNA follows: TGTGCCAGCAGCCCTCTAGCGGAGGGGTCCTACGAGCAGTACTTC. It is translated as CASSPLAEGSYEQYF. Variable domain in full (rest from reference TRBV2 and TRBJ2-7): EPEVTQTPSHQVTQMGQEVILRCVPISNHLYFYWYRQILGQKVEFLVSFYNNEISEKSEIFDDQFSVERPDGSNFTLKIRSTKLEDSAMYFCASSPLAEGSYEQYFGPGTRLTVT.

The chain recombines TRBV19 with TRBJ2-1, with 13 bases aligning to TRBD2. V was pared by 5 bases and J by 7 bases, with 11 bases of the junction left unmatched. CDR1 LNHDA and CDR2 SQIVND come from the germline V gene (reference sequence). The CDR3 contains 17 residues. The CDR3 region has the DNA TGTGCCAGTAGTCCCTGGACTAGCGGGAGTCAAGGTAATGAGCAGTTCTTC. Encoded protein: CASSPWTSGSQGNEQFF.

V gene TRBV14 combines with J gene TRBJ1-3; maybe TRBD1 (6 bases). The CDR3 consists of 15 residues. Germline V gene data show CDR1 as SGHDN and CDR2 as FVKESK. The V and J ends lost 4 bases and 4 bases respectively, with 14 bases between them. CDR3 nucleotides: TGTGCCAGCAGCCTTATTACAGGGACGGGAAACACCATATATTTT. It specifies CASSLITGTGNTIYF.

The rearrangement uses TRBV9 and TRBJ2-7; 7 positions agree with TRBD2. The CDR3 extends over 12 amino acids. Germline trimming cut 3 bases from V and 6 bases from J; bases unmatched to any gene: 3. Germline CDR1 SGDLS, CDR2 YYNGEE. CDR3 nucleotides: TGTGCCAGCAGCGGGACTAGGGGCGAGCAGTACTTC. As protein: CASSGTRGEQYF.

The V and J genes are TRBV24-1 and TRBJ2-1; 7 bases are a match to TRBD1. The V gene's germline CDR1 is KGHDR and CDR2 SFDVKD. The CDR3 has 16 residues. The J segment lost 4 bases and the V segment lost 4 bases, leaving 9 bases of the junction unmatched. DNA for the CDR3: TGTGCCACCAGTGACCCGCAGGGGGTCCCTTACAATGAGCAGTTCTTC. This translates into CATSDPQGVPYNEQFF.